These 8 T cell receptor beta chains were all obtained from the same sample, sequenced in a study of beta chain features in type 1 diabetes. Their target antigens are unknown. Findings and limits, study-wide: Patients with Type 1 diabetes showed moderately but significantly shorter TCRB CDR3s in all four CD4+ subsets.

Of the isolated RNA, all was reverse transcribed, and so the sequenced material was expressed TCRB transcripts. Profiled with immunoSEQ multiplex PCR; TCRdb holds only in-frame clones, not every one. Of about 640,000 clones in the sample, roughly an eighth were seen once. What was sequenced was naive CD4+ T cells from blood. Receptor source: a man aged 25 to 40 with type 1 diabetes.

The rearrangement links TRBV29-1 to TRBJ1-1; 7 bases fit TRBD1. The J segment lost 0 bases and the V segment lost 3 bases, leaving 4 bases of the junction unmatched. Germline CDR1 SQVTM, CDR2 ANQGSEA. CDR3 size: 14 residues. The CDR3 nucleotides read TGCAGCGTTGACAGGGGGATTATGAACACTGAAGCTTTCTTT. This encodes CSVDRGIMNTEAFF.

The chain recombines TRBV2 with TRBJ1-3, with D hard to call. Trimming left V 7 bases short and J 2 bases short, with 9 bases between. CDR3 length: 13 residues. Germline lookup yields CDR1 SNHLY and CDR2 FYNNEI. The CDR3 spells CASNGVAGNTIYF. CDR3 coding DNA: TGTGCCAGCAATGGGGTTGCTGGAAACACCATATATTTT.

J is TRBJ1-5 and V is TRBV7-8; a possible D gene is TRBD1 (6 bases). This CDR3 has 16 residues. The germline CDR1 and CDR2 sequences are SGHVS and FQNEAQ. The V and J ends lost 1 base and 0 bases respectively, with 10 bases between them. The CDR3 nucleotides are TGTGCCAGCAGCTTAGGACAGGATTATAGCAATCAGCCCCAGCATTTT. This sequence encodes CASSLGQDYSNQPQHF.

This clone was seen a handful of times. This CDR3 is CASSSRPGNRGGYTF. CDR3 nucleotide sequence: TGTGCCAGCAGCTCCAGACCTGGGAATAGGGGTGGCTACACCTTC. The chain has TRBV5-6 and TRBJ1-2, with D possibly TRBD1 on 5 matching bases. The CDR3 is 15 residues long. Germline V CDR1 and CDR2: SGHDT, YYEEEE. Trimming pared 3 bases from V and 7 bases from J, leaving 19 bases between.

This clone was counted between two and nine times. V usage is TRBV28 and J usage is TRBJ2-1; D is ambiguous. The germline gives CDR1 MDHEN, CDR2 SYDVKM. Trimming cost V 6 bases and J 9 bases, with 12 bases left between them. This CDR3 region has 12 residues. The CDR3 protein is CASRAPAGEQFF. DNA for the CDR3: TGTGCCAGCAGGGCCCCTGCTGGTGAGCAGTTCTTC.

This clone appeared a few times. V is TRBV18 and J is TRBJ2-5; D gene ambiguous. Between the trimmed V and J ends, which lost 5 bases and 3 bases, there was a span of 19 bases. Germline V gene sequence: CDR1 KGHSH, CDR2 LQKENI. This CDR3 is built from 16 residues. The DNA for the CDR3 is TGTGCCAGCTCAGAATTCGCCTCAGGAGTTGAAGAGACCCAGTACTTC. It codes for CASSEFASGVEETQYF.

This clone has just one count. The rearrangement uses TRBV2 and TRBJ2-5, with TRBD2 as a possible D gene (5 bases). This CDR3 has 13 amino acids. Germline V gene sequence: CDR1 SNHLY, CDR2 FYNNEI. Trimming shortened V by 8 bases and J by 4 bases, and 14 bases separated the two germline ends. CDR3: CASAYSGTETQYF. For the CDR3, the DNA is TGTGCCAGCGCTTACAGCGGTACAGAGACCCAGTACTTC.

The genes are TRBV5-1 and TRBJ1-2, with D possibly matching TRBD1 (5 bases). This CDR3 region has 16 residues. Trimming left V 4 bases short and J 2 bases short, with 18 bases between. Germline assignment: CDR1 SGHRS and CDR2 YFSETQ. CDR3 protein: CASSPYSRDGNYGYTF. CDR3 bases: TGCGCCAGCAGCCCCTATAGCCGGGACGGGAACTATGGCTACACCTTC.